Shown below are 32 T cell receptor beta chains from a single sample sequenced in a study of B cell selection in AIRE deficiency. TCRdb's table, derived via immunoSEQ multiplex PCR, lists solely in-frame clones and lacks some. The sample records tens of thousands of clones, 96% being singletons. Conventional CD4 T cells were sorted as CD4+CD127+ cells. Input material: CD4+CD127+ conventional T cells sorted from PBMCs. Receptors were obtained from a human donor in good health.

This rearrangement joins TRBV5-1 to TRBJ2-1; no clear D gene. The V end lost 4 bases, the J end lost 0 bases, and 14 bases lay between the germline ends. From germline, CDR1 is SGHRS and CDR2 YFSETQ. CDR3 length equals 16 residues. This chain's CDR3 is CASSLNMGTSYNEQFF. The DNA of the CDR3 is TGCGCCAGCAGCCTTAATATGGGCACCTCCTACAATGAGCAGTTCTTC.

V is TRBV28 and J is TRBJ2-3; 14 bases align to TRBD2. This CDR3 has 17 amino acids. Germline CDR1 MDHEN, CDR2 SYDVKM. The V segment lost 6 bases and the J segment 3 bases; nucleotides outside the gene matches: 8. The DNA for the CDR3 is TGTGCCAGCAGAAAATCCGGGACTAGCGGGAGAACAGATACGCAGTATTTT. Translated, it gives CASRKSGTSGRTDTQYF.

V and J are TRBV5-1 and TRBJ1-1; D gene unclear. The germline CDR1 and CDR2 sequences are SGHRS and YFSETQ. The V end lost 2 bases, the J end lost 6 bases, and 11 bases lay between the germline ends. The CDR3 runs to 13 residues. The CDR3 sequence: CASSLMGGAEAFF. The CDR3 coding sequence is TGCGCCAGCAGCTTAATGGGTGGGGCTGAAGCTTTCTTT.

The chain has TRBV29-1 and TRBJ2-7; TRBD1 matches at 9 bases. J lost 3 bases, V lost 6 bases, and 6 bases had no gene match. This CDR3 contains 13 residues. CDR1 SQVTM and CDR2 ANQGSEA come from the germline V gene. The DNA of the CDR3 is TGCAGCGTGGGCGGGACAGGGAGCTACGAGCAGTACTTC. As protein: CSVGGTGSYEQYF.

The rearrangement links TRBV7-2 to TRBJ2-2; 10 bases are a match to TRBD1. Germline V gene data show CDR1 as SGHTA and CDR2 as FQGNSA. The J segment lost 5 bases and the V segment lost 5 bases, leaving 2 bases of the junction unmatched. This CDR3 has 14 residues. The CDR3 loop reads CASSRTGGTGELFF. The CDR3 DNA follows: TGTGCCAGCAGCCGGACAGGGGGTACCGGGGAGCTGTTTTTT.

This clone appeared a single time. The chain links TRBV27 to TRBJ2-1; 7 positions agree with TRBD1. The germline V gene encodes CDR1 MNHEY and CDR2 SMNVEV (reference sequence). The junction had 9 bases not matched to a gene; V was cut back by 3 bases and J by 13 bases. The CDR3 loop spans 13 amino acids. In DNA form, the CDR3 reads TGTGCCAGCAGTTTGGGGCTCAGGGACAGCCAGTTCTTC. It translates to CASSLGLRDSQFF.

The CDR3 bases are TGTGCCAGCAGCTACGACCGTAATGAGCAGTTCTTC. This translates into CASSYDRNEQFF. This chain connects TRBV11-2 to TRBJ2-1; D call uncertain. Germline V lookup: CDR1 SGHAT, CDR2 FQNNGV. The V end was cut by 4 bases, the J end by 7 bases, with 8 bases between. The CDR3 is 12 residues long.

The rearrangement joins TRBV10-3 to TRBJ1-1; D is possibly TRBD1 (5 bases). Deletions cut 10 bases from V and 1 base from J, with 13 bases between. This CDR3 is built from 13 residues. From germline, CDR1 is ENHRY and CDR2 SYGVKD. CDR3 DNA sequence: TGTGCCACCCAGGGTGCGAAGAACACTGAAGCTTTCTTT. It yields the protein CATQGAKNTEAFF.

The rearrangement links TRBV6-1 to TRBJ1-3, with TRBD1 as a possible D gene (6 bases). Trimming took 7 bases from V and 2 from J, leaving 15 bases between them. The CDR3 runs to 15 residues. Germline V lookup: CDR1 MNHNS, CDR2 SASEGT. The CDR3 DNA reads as TGTGCCAGCACCGAGGGGGGCTTCACTGGAAACACCATATATTTT. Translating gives CASTEGGFTGNTIYF.

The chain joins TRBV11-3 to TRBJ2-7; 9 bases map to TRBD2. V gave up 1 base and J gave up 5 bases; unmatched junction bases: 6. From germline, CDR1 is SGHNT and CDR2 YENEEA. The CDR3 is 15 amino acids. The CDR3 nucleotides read TGTGCCAGCAGCTTAGGGGCGGGAGGGAGCCACGAGCAGTACTTC. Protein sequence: CASSLGAGGSHEQYF.

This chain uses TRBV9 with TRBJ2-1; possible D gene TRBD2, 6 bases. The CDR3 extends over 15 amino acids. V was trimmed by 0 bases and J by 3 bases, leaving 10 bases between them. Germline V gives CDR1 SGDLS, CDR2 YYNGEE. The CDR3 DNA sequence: TGTGCCAGCAGCGTAGCGGGAGCAGGCTACAATGAGCAGTTCTTC. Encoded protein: CASSVAGAGYNEQFF.

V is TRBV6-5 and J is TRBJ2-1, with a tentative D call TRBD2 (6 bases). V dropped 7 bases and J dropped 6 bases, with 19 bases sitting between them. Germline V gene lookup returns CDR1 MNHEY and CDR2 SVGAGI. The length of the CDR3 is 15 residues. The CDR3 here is CASNGRGAPFNEQFF. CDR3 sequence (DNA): TGTGCCAGCAACGGCCGCGGGGCCCCTTTCAATGAGCAGTTCTTC.

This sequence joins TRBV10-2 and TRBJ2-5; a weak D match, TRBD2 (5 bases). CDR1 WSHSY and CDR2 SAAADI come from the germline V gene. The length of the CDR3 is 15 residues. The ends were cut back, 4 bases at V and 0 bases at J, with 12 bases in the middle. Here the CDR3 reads CASSVLALDQETQYF. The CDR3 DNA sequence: TGCGCCAGCAGTGTTCTAGCTCTAGACCAAGAGACCCAGTACTTC.

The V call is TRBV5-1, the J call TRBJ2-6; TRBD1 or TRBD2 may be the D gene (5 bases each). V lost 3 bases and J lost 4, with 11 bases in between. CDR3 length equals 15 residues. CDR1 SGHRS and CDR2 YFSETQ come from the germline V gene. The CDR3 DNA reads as TGCGCCAGCAGCTGGGGACCGGGGGGGGCCAACGTCCTGACTTTC. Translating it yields CASSWGPGGANVLTF.

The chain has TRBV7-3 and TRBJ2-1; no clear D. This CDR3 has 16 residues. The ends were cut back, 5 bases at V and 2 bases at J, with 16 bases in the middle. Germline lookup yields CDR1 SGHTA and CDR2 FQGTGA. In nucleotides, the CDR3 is TGTGCCAGCAGCCCCCCTACGGCGGCTCCCTACAATGAGCAGTTCTTC. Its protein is CASSPPTAAPYNEQFF.

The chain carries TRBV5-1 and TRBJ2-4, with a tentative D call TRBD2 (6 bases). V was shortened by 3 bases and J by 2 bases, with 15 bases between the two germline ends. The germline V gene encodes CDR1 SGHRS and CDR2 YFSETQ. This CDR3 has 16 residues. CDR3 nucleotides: TGCGCCAGCAGCTCCACCGCGGGAATAACCAAAAACATTCAGTACTTC. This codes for CASSSTAGITKNIQYF. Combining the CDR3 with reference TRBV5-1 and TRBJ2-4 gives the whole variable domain KAGVTQTPRYLIKTRGQQVTLSCSPISGHRSVSWYQQTPGQGLQFLFEYFSETQRNKGNFPGRFSGRQFSNSRSEMNVSTLELGDSALYLCASSSTAGITKNIQYFGAGTRLSVL.

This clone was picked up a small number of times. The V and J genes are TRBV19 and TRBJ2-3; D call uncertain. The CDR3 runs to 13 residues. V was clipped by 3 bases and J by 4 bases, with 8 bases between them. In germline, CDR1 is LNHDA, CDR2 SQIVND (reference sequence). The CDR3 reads CASSISQSDTQYF. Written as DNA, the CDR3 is TGTGCCAGTAGTATTAGTCAATCAGATACGCAGTATTTT.

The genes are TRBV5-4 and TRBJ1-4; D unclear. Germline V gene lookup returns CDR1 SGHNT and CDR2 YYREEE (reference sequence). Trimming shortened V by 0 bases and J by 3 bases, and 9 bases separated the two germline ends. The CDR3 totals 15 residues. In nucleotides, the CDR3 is TGTGCCAGCAGCTTGGGGGGTGAGGCTAATGAAAAACTGTTTTTT. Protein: CASSLGGEANEKLFF.

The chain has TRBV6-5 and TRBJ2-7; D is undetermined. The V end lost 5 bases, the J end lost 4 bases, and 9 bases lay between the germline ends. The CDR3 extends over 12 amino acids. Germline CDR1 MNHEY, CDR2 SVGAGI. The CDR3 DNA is TGTGCCAGCAGTCACACCCAATACGAGCAGTACTTC. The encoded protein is CASSHTQYEQYF.

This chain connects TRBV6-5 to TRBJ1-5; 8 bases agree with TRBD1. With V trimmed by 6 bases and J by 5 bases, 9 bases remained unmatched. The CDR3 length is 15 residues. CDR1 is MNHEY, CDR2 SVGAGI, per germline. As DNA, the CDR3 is TGTGCCAGCAGAACAAACACAGGGGGGGATCAGCCCCAGCATTTT. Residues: CASRTNTGGDQPQHF.

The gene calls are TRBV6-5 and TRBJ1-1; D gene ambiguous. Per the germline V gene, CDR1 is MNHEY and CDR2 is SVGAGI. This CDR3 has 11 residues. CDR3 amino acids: CATLGDIEAFF. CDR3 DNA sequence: TGTGCTACGCTTGGCGACATTGAAGCTTTCTTT.

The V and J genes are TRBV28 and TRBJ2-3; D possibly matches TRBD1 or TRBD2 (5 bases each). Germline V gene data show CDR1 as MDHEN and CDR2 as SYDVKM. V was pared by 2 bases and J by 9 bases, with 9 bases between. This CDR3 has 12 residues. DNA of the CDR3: TGTGCCAGCAGTTTAACGGGACCCACGCAGTATTTT. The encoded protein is CASSLTGPTQYF.

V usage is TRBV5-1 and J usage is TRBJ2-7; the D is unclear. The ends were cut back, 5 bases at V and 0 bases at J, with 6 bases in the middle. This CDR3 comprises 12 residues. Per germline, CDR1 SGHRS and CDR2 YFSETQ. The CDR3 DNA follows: TGCGCCAGCAGTAAAAGCTCCTACGAGCAGTACTTC. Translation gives CASSKSSYEQYF.

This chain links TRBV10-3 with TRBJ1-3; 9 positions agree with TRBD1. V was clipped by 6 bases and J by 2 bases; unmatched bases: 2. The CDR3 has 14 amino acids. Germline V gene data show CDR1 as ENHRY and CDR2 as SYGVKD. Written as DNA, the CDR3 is TGTGCCATCAGAAGGGACAGGGCTGGAAACACCATATATTTT. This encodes CAIRRDRAGNTIYF.

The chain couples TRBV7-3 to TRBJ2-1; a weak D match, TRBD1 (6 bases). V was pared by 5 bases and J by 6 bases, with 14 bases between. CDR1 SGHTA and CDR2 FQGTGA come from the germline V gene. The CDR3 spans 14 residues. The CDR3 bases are TGTGCCAGCAGCCTTACGACAGGTTCCAATGAGCAGTTCTTC. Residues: CASSLTTGSNEQFF.

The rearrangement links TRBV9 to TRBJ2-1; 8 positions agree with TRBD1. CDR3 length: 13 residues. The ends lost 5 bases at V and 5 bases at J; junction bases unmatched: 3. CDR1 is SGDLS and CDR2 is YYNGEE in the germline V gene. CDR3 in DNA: TGTGCCAGCAGTACAGGGGGGAACAATGAGCAGTTCTTC. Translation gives CASSTGGNNEQFF. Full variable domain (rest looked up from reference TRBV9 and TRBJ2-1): DSGVTQTPKHLITATGQRVTLRCSPRSGDLSVYWYQQSLDQGLQFLIQYYNGEERAKGNILERFSAQQFPDLHSELNLSSLELGDSALYFCASSTGGNNEQFFGPGTRLTVL.

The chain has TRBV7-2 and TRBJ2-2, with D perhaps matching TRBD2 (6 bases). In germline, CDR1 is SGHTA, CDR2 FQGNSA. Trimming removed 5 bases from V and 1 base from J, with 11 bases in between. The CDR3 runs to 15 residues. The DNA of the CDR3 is TGTGCCAGCAGCAACCCGGGACTGAACACCGGGGAGCTGTTTTTT. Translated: CASSNPGLNTGELFF. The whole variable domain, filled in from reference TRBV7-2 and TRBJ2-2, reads GAGVSQSPSNKVTEKGKDVELRCDPISGHTALYWYRQSLGQGLEFLIYFQGNSAPDKSGLPSDRFSAERTGGSVSTLTIQRTQQEDSAVYLCASSNPGLNTGELFFGEGSRLTVL.

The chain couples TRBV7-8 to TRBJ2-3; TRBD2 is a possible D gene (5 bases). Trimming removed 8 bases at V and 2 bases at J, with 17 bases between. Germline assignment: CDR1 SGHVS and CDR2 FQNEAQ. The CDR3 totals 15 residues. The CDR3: CASALFEGYTDTQYF. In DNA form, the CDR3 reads TGTGCCAGCGCCCTCTTTGAGGGATACACAGATACGCAGTATTTT.

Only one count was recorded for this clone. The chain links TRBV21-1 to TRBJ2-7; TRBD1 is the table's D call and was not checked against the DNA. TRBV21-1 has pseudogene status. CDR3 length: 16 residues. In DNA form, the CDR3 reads TGTGCCAGCAGCACAGGGGGTCAAGATCCTCTGAGGGAGCAGTACTTC. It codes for CASSTGGQDPLREQYF.

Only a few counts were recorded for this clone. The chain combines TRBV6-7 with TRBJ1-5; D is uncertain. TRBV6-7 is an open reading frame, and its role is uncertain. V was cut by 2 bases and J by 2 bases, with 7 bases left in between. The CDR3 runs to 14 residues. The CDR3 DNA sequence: TGTGCCAGCAGTTACCCTGTATGCAATCAGCCCCAGCATTTT. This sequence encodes CASSYPVCNQPQHF.

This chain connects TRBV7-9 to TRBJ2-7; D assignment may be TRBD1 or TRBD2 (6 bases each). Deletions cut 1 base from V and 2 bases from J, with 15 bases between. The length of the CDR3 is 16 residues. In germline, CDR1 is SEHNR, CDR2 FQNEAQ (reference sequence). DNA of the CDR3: TGTGCCAGCAGCTTAGTGATCGGGGGCTCTCCCTACGAGCAGTACTTC. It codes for CASSLVIGGSPYEQYF. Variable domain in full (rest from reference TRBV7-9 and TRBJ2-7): DTGVSQNPRHKITKRGQNVTFRCDPISEHNRLYWYRQTLGQGPEFLTYFQNEAQLEKSRLLSDRFSAERPKGSFSTLEIQRTEQGDSAMYLCASSLVIGGSPYEQYFGPGTRLTVT.

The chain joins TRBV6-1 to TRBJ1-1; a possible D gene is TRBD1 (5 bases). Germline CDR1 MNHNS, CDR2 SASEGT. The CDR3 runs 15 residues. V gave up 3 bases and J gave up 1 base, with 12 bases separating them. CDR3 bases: TGTGCCAGCAGTGATTACGGGGCAAAGAACACTGAAGCTTTCTTT. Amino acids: CASSDYGAKNTEAFF.